This T cell receptor beta chain was observed in a study of blood T cell repertoires in COVID-19. Whole-study context: Sites in the United States, Italy and Spain provided acute and convalescent COVID-19 samples.

It was during active infection that Seattle patients were enrolled and then longitudinally followed. The CDR3 consists of 15 residues. Germline loops: CDR1 MGHDK, CDR2 SYGVNS. The junction had 12 bases not matched to a gene; V was cut back by 4 bases and J by 8 bases. In the original processing: Amplification from reference gene primers served as the basis for estimated nucleated cell counts. The method was immunoSEQ multiplex PCR; TCRdb's version includes in-frame clones alone and lacks a portion of them. V, J and clone size reflect that table, while D and trimming were determined from the DNA. The sample consists of about 200,000 clones, roughly 85% of them appearing once.

The sequence was obtained from a woman in her 70s with COVID-19, enrolled during active disease. Sequences were obtained from peripheral blood. The chain combines TRBV25-1 with TRBJ1-2, with 8 bases fitting TRBD1. The CDR3 DNA is TGTGCCAGCAGTGCACTTGCTCAGGGGGCGGGAGGCTACACCTTC. Translation gives CASSALAQGAGGYTF.